A single sample is the source of the 19 T cell receptor beta chains below, sequenced in a study of T cell responses to AZD1222 COVID-19 vaccine. This table comes from immunoSEQ multiplex PCR, and its TCRdb copy is limited to in-frame clones, with some not included. The sample contains fewer than 150,000 clones, less than 90% of which appear only once. Source: peripheral blood, taken on day 0 of AZD1222 vaccination. The receptors here all came from an adult in good health.

This clone was counted between two and nine times. V is TRBV7-9 and J is TRBJ2-7; 11 bases line up with TRBD2. Per the germline V gene, CDR1 is SEHNR and CDR2 is FQNEAQ (reference sequence). V shed 10 bases, J shed 3 bases, and the junction held 8 bases outside the gene matches. The CDR3 consists of 14 residues. This CDR3 reads CATSLAGVDYEQYF. The CDR3, as DNA: TGTGCCACCTCACTAGCGGGAGTCGACTACGAGCAGTACTTC. The full variable domain, completed using reference TRBV7-9 and TRBJ2-7, is DTGVSQNPRHKITKRGQNVTFRCDPISEHNRLYWYRQTLGQGPEFLTYFQNEAQLEKSRLLSDRFSAERPKGSFSTLEIQRTEQGDSAMYLCATSLAGVDYEQYFGPGTRLTVT.

The chain uses TRBV9 and TRBJ1-2, with TRBD1 as a possible D gene (5 bases). Per germline, CDR1 SGDLS and CDR2 YYNGEE. The CDR3 sequence is 15 residues long. With 4 bases removed from V and 2 bases from J, the gap between germline ends came to 15 bases. DNA for the CDR3: TGTGCCAGCAGCACCCCCGGGACCGAGAACTATGGCTACACCTTC. Residues: CASSTPGTENYGYTF.

The chain links TRBV25-1 to TRBJ1-3; a possible D gene is TRBD1 (6 bases). This CDR3 contains 15 residues. The germline gives CDR1 MGHDK, CDR2 SYGVNS. Trimming pared 2 bases from V and 4 bases from J, leaving 12 bases between. DNA of the CDR3: TGTGCCAGCAGTGAAGGGACAAGCCAGGGAAACACCATATATTTT. This encodes CASSEGTSQGNTIYF. The variable domain in full, with the rest retrieved from reference TRBV25-1 and TRBJ1-3, is EADIYQTPRYLVIGTGKKITLECSQTMGHDKMYWYQQDPGMELHLIHYSYGVNSTEKGDLSSESTVSRIRTEHFPLTLESARPSHTSQYLCASSEGTSQGNTIYFGEGSWLTVV.

The chain joins TRBV7-3 to TRBJ2-3, with D perhaps matching TRBD1 (5 bases). Germline V gene lookup returns CDR1 SGHTA and CDR2 FQGTGA. V was cut by 8 bases and J by 5 bases, with 8 bases left in between. The CDR3 loop spans 11 amino acids. CDR3 region: CASGQGDTQYF. The DNA of the CDR3 is TGTGCCAGCGGCCAGGGAGATACGCAGTATTTT.

The CDR3 region is CASSQRTSGIAKNIQYF. The CDR3 region has the DNA TGCGCCAGCAGCCAGAGGACTAGCGGGATAGCCAAAAACATTCAGTACTTC. This sequence joins TRBV4-3 and TRBJ2-4, with 12 bases lining up with TRBD2. The CDR3 runs 17 residues. V was pared by 3 bases and J by 0 bases, with 3 bases of the junction left unmatched. Germline V gene lookup returns CDR1 LGHNA and CDR2 YSLEER.

V is TRBV20-1 and J is TRBJ1-1, with D hard to call. V was pared by 0 bases and J by 4 bases, with 3 bases between. This CDR3 has 11 residues. Germline lookup yields CDR1 DFQATT and CDR2 SNEGSKA (reference sequence). The CDR3 DNA reads as TGCAGTGCTAGAGATCCCACTGAAGCTTTCTTT. Its protein is CSARDPTEAFF.

V is TRBV19 and J is TRBJ2-7, with D possibly being TRBD1 or TRBD2 (6 bases each). Looked up from germline, CDR1 is LNHDA and CDR2 is SQIVND (reference sequence). The length of the CDR3 is 15 residues. V shed 3 bases and J shed 6 bases, with 18 bases lying between them. The CDR3 region is CASSIFLRGEVEQYF. CDR3 nucleotide sequence: TGTGCCAGTAGTATCTTTTTGAGGGGGGAGGTCGAGCAGTACTTC.

As concerns this clone: The junction differs from germline at one of its ends, possibly a read error. The chain combines TRBV5-6 with TRBJ1-5; D might be TRBD1 (6 bases). Germline values: CDR1 SGHDT, CDR2 YYEEEE. There are 13 residues in the CDR3. CDR3: CASSIQGNQPRHF. CDR3 DNA: TGTGCCAGCAGCATACAGGGTAATCAGCCCCGGCATTTT.

This chain uses TRBV6-5 with TRBJ1-2; the match to TRBD1 covers 7 bases. In germline, CDR1 is MNHEY, CDR2 SVGAGI. After removal of 6 bases from V and 4 bases from J, the junction contained 11 bases not matched to a gene. The CDR3 spans 15 residues. DNA of the CDR3: TGTGCCAGCAGCACCCGGACTGGACAGGCCTATGGCTACACCTTC. This translates into CASSTRTGQAYGYTF.

This chain uses TRBV7-6 with TRBJ1-5, with 7 bases identical to TRBD1. Germline values: CDR1 SGHVS, CDR2 FNYEAQ. CDR3 length: 15 residues. J gave up 2 bases and V 6 bases, and 7 bases lay outside the gene matches. This CDR3 is CASSPDRVGNQPQHF. The CDR3 coding sequence is TGTGCCAGCAGTCCCGACAGGGTTGGCAATCAGCCCCAGCATTTT. Complete variable domain (other parts from reference TRBV7-6 and TRBJ1-5): GAGVSQSPRYKVTKRGQDVALRCDPISGHVSLYWYRQALGQGPEFLTYFNYEAQQDKSGLPNDRFSAERPEGSISTLTIQRTEQRDSAMYRCASSPDRVGNQPQHFGDGTRLSIL.

This sequence joins TRBV7-2 and TRBJ2-5; D is ambiguous. This CDR3 spans 13 amino acids. CDR1 is SGHTA, CDR2 FQGNSA, per germline. V shed 5 bases and J shed 4 bases, with 11 bases lying between them. The CDR3 DNA follows: TGTGCCAGCAGCCTCGAAGTGGGAGAGACCCAGTACTTC. Translation gives CASSLEVGETQYF. Based on the CDR3 plus reference TRBV7-2 and TRBJ2-5, the full variable domain is GAGVSQSPSNKVTEKGKDVELRCDPISGHTALYWYRQSLGQGLEFLIYFQGNSAPDKSGLPSDRFSAERTGGSVSTLTIQRTQQEDSAVYLCASSLEVGETQYFGPGTRLLVL.

This chain links TRBV2 with TRBJ2-3; TRBD2 aligns across 10 bases. The V segment lost 8 bases and the J segment 1 base; nucleotides outside the gene matches: 3. Germline V gene lookup returns CDR1 SNHLY and CDR2 FYNNEI. CDR3 length equals 14 residues. The CDR3 DNA reads as TGTGCCAGCGCCGGGACTAGCGGCACAGATACGCAGTATTTT. Protein sequence: CASAGTSGTDTQYF.

V gene TRBV12-1 combines with J gene TRBJ2-3. TRBV12-1 is listed as a pseudogene. CDR3 length: 14 residues. In DNA form, the CDR3 reads TGTGCCAGCAGAAGAGGGACCTCCACAGATACGCAGTATTTT. Translation: CASRRGTSTDTQYF.

The rearrangement joins TRBV7-9 to TRBJ2-7, with D possibly TRBD2 on 6 matching bases. Per germline, CDR1 SEHNR and CDR2 FQNEAQ (reference sequence). The CDR3 sequence is 15 residues long. Trimming stripped 5 bases from V and 2 bases from J, with 16 bases between. CDR3 DNA sequence: TGTGCCAGCAGCCGGCGGGACTCGGTGACCTACGAGCAGTACTTC. It specifies CASSRRDSVTYEQYF.

This clone is a singleton in its sample. The chain joins TRBV6-5 to TRBJ2-7; the D gene is possibly TRBD1 (6 bases). Germline lookup yields CDR1 MNHEY and CDR2 SVGAGI. This CDR3 has 14 amino acids. V lost 7 bases and J lost 4, with 17 bases in between. The CDR3 nucleotides are TGTGCCAGCAACGGTGACAGGTTCCCTTACGAGCAGTACTTC. As protein: CASNGDRFPYEQYF.

CDR3 loop: CSVRKGAGGETQYF. CDR3 nucleotide sequence: TGCAGCGTTAGGAAAGGAGCGGGAGGGGAGACCCAGTACTTC. The chain recombines TRBV29-1 with TRBJ2-5, with 10 bases lining up with TRBD2. This CDR3 contains 14 residues. CDR1 is SQVTM and CDR2 is ANQGSEA in the germline V gene. Losses at the gene ends were 5 bases for V and 5 bases for J; bases not matched to a gene: 8. The full variable domain, completed using reference TRBV29-1 and TRBJ2-5, is SAVISQKPSRDICQRGTSLTIQCQVDSQVTMMFWYRQQPGQSLTLIATANQGSEATYESGFVIDKFPISRPNLTFSTLTVSNMSPEDSSIYLCSVRKGAGGETQYFGPGTRLLVL.

The chain carries TRBV11-3 and TRBJ1-3; D is perhaps TRBD1 (5 bases). CDR1 and CDR2 from the germline V gene are SGHNT and YENEEA. CDR3 size: 15 residues. Trimming left V 5 bases short and J 4 bases short, with 15 bases between. The CDR3 nucleotides are TGTGCCAGCAGCCGAGGGACCGCCGCCGGAAACACCATATATTTT. This encodes CASSRGTAAGNTIYF.

The CDR3, as DNA: TGCGCCAGCAGCTCCTTGGGGACAAGGATGGATGAGCAGTTCTTC. This encodes CASSSLGTRMDEQFF. V gene TRBV5-1 combines with J gene TRBJ2-1; TRBD1 is a possible D gene (6 bases). CDR1 and CDR2 from the germline V gene are SGHRS and YFSETQ. This CDR3 comprises 15 residues. Trimming took off 3 bases at V and 8 bases at J, with 18 bases between the two ends.

This chain links TRBV7-3 with TRBJ2-1; maybe TRBD2 (6 bases). Germline assignment: CDR1 SGHTA and CDR2 FQGTGA. This CDR3 comprises 15 residues. V lost 3 bases and J lost 7, with 16 bases in between. The CDR3 DNA sequence: TGTGCCAGCAGCTTTTACGGGAGTGTCGCGAATGAGCAGTTCTTC. Protein sequence: CASSFYGSVANEQFF.